What follows are 27 T cell receptor beta chains derived from one specimen sequenced in a study of spatial heterogeneity in lung cancer. Notes on the study in general: The number of expanded tumor alpha and beta chains correlated with mutation number.

This sample's time point: sample taken at primary tumor resection. MiXCR, run by TCRdb on the 5' RACE reads, gives a single entry per CDR3 protein. The sample has about 9,300 distinct CDR3 sequences, 54% seen once. Their antigen targets remain unknown. Specimen: lung tumor tissue, collected at surgery. The receptors originated from a female donor with early-stage non-small cell lung cancer.

This clonotype appeared once. This beta chain is an off-target read within a library intended for alpha chains, so its frequency means little. The genes are TRBV20-1 and TRBJ1-4; D gene uncertain. The CDR3 loop spans 14 amino acids. In germline, CDR1 is DFQATT, CDR2 SNEGSKA (reference sequence). Trimming removed 3 bases from V and 4 bases from J, with 12 bases in between. CDR3 DNA: TGCAGTGCTAGTGGGAGGTTCGGTAATGAAAAACTGTTTTTT. As protein: CSASGRFGNEKLFF.

By frequency in the sample, this clonotype is medium-sized. With the library built for alpha chains, this beta chain is off target and its frequency is not meaningful. The chain uses TRBV3-1 and TRBJ1-6, with 10 bases fitting TRBD1. Unmatched junction bases numbered 5, after V lost 2 bases and J lost 10 bases. Per the germline V gene, CDR1 is LGHDT and CDR2 is YNNKEL (reference sequence). The CDR3 consists of 15 residues. The CDR3 coding sequence is TGTGCCAGCAGCCAAACTGACAGGGGGCTATCACCCCTCCACTTT. Its translation: CASSQTDRGLSPLHF.

About this clonotype itself: This beta chain lies outside the target of a library built for alpha chains; its clone size means little. The chain joins TRBV11-2 to TRBJ2-4, with D perhaps given as TRBD1 or TRBD2 (5 bases each). Trimming cost V 7 bases and J 3 bases, with 19 bases left between them. Germline lookup yields CDR1 SGHAT and CDR2 FQNNGV. This CDR3 has 16 amino acids. CDR3 bases: TGTGCCAGCACCCTCCCGTGGGGGAAGGACAAAAACATTCAGTACTTC. Translating it yields CASTLPWGKDKNIQYF.

About this clonotype itself: This beta chain turned up in a library designed for alpha chains; as an off-target read, its abundance says little. The rearrangement joins TRBV20-1 to TRBJ2-7, with D maybe TRBD2 (6 bases). V lost 6 bases and J 1 base, leaving 16 bases between the germline ends. The CDR3 sequence is 14 residues long. CDR1 is DFQATT and CDR2 is SNEGSKA in the germline V gene (reference sequence). DNA of the CDR3: TGCAGTGCCGAGGCGGGACGGGGGTCCTACGAGCAGTACTTC. Encoded protein: CSAEAGRGSYEQYF.

Comment on this clonotype: This beta chain is an unintended read in a library built for alpha chains; its size means little. The chain links TRBV15 to TRBJ2-1; D not resolved. CDR3 size: 14 residues. Looked up from germline, CDR1 is LNHNV and CDR2 is YYDKDF (reference sequence). Trimming took off 0 bases at V and 6 bases at J, with 9 bases between the two ends. CDR3 coding DNA: TGTGCCACCAGCAGAGATCGGTCAGCCAATGAGCAGTTCTTC. Its translation is CATSRDRSANEQFF.

A few counts support this clonotype. For a library built for alpha chains, this beta chain is a stray read; little rests on its size. The chain uses TRBV12-3 or TRBV12-4 and TRBJ2-5, with 11 bases aligning to TRBD2. V lost 5 bases and J lost 9; bases outside the gene matches: 11. The CDR3 extends over 15 amino acids. CDR3 DNA: TGTGCCAGCAGTCCCGGAAAGGGGACTAGCGGATCCCAGTACTTC. The encoded protein is CASSPGKGTSGSQYF.

As for this clonotype: Little can be read into the size of this beta chain, an off-target read in a library designed for alpha chains. The chain combines TRBV6-1 with TRBJ2-7, with TRBD1 identical over 9 bases. Germline V gene data show CDR1 as MNHNS and CDR2 as SASEGT. The CDR3 is 15 residues long. Trimming took 3 bases from V and 1 from J; bases not matched to a gene: 4. In DNA, the CDR3 is TGTGCCAGCAGTGACCTCGGGACAGGGTCCTACGAGCAGTACTTC. Translated: CASSDLGTGSYEQYF.

Regarding this clonotype: This beta chain represents an off-target read in a library built for alpha chains; its size is of limited meaning. The gene calls are TRBV7-9 and TRBJ2-1; TRBD2 is a possible D gene (6 bases). The V and J ends lost 5 bases and 5 bases respectively, with 13 bases between them. CDR1 SEHNR and CDR2 FQNEAQ come from the germline V gene (reference sequence). This CDR3 region has 14 residues. This CDR3 is CASSRGGIHNEQFF. DNA for the CDR3: TGTGCCAGCAGCCGCGGAGGGATCCACAATGAGCAGTTCTTC.

The count of this clonotype is one. Since the library was made to target alpha chains, this beta chain is a stray read and its abundance is not meaningful. This chain joins TRBV24-1 and TRBJ2-1, with D perhaps TRBD1 (5 bases). The CDR3 is 13 residues long. Germline CDR1 KGHDR, CDR2 SFDVKD. V was clipped by 7 bases and J by 7 bases, with 13 bases between them. Written as DNA, the CDR3 is TGTGCCACCAGAAGTCAGGGATTTAATGAGCAGTTCTTC. It is translated as CATRSQGFNEQFF.

Details on this clonotype: Within a library made for alpha chains, this beta chain is off target, and its count is uninformative. This sequence joins TRBV28 and TRBJ1-2; D not resolved. The CDR3 runs to 16 residues. The V end lost 4 bases, the J end lost 3 bases, and 18 bases lay between the germline ends. Germline lookup yields CDR1 MDHEN and CDR2 SYDVKM. The CDR3 here is CASSSYWAARDYGYTF. The CDR3 DNA sequence: TGTGCCAGCAGTTCGTACTGGGCCGCGCGAGACTATGGCTACACCTTC.

This clonotype was detected only a few times. With the library built for alpha chains, this beta chain is off target and its frequency is not meaningful. This chain joins TRBV7-8 and TRBJ1-5, with D uncertain. V was shortened by 1 base and J by 7 bases, with 20 bases between the two germline ends. Looked up from germline, CDR1 is SGHVS and CDR2 is FQNEAQ. The length of the CDR3 is 17 residues. CDR3 sequence: CASSLVGAVRSGQPQHF. CDR3 nucleotide sequence: TGTGCCAGCAGCTTAGTTGGAGCCGTTCGGTCGGGCCAGCCCCAGCATTTT.

This clonotype was picked up one time. A library made for alpha chains picked up this beta chain off target, so its size means little. The CDR3 nucleotides read TGTGCCAGCTCACCAGACAGGGCTGATCAGCCCCAGCATTTT. Its translation is CASSPDRADQPQHF. The chain has TRBV18 and TRBJ1-5, with 7 bases lining up with TRBD1. CDR1 and CDR2 (germline): KGHSH, LQKENI. V shed 2 bases, J shed 5 bases, and the junction held 3 bases outside the gene matches. The CDR3 contains 14 residues.

Comment on this clonotype: This beta chain represents an off-target read in a library built for alpha chains; its size is of limited meaning. This chain joins TRBV20-1 and TRBJ1-2, with D unclear. Germline V CDR1 and CDR2: DFQATT, SNEGSKA (reference sequence). The CDR3 consists of 12 residues. Trimming shortened V by 3 bases and J by 1 base, and 6 bases separated the two germline ends. The CDR3 DNA sequence: TGCAGTGCTAGCGGGATTAACTATGGCTACACCTTC. It yields the protein CSASGINYGYTF.

This clonotype was seen a handful of times. For a library built for alpha chains, this beta chain is a stray read; little rests on its size. This sequence joins TRBV5-5 and TRBJ1-1; TRBD1 aligns across 9 bases. Germline CDR1 reads SGHKS; CDR2 reads YYEKEE (reference sequence). The V and J ends lost 2 bases and 6 bases, in that order; junction bases with no gene match: 11. This CDR3 comprises 16 residues. CDR3 bases: TGTGCCAGCAGCTTCCACCGAACAGGGGGCATCGCTGAAGCTTTCTTT. It is translated as CASSFHRTGGIAEAFF.

Turning to this clonotype: A junction end diverges from the germline sequence, so it may reflect a read error. The library was built for alpha chains, so this beta chain is an off-target read and its size means little. The chain employs TRBV5-1 and TRBJ2-3; a possible D gene is TRBD1 (6 bases). Germline-derived CDR1 and CDR2 are SGHRS and YFSETQ. This CDR3 has 17 residues. The CDR3 spells CASSLGGVGAQSDTQYF. The CDR3 nucleotides read TGTGCCAGCAGCTTAGGGGGAGTGGGGGCGCAGTCCGATACGCAGTATTTT.

Of note for this clonotype: This beta chain was picked up by a library intended for alpha chains and is off target, so its count carries little meaning. The V gene is TRBV18, the J gene TRBJ1-2; no clear D. The CDR3 runs to 12 residues. Trimming cost V 0 bases and J 7 bases, with 6 bases left between them. Germline lookup yields CDR1 KGHSH and CDR2 LQKENI. This chain's CDR3 is CASSPPEGGYTF. CDR3 nucleotide sequence: TGTGCCAGCTCACCACCGGAGGGTGGCTACACCTTC.

This clonotype was counted a few times. Since it is a stray read in a library aimed at alpha chains, this beta chain has a size that is not meaningful. The rearrangement links TRBV7-9 to TRBJ2-1; D possibly corresponds to TRBD1 (5 bases). Looked up from germline, CDR1 is SEHNR and CDR2 is FQNEAQ (reference sequence). The CDR3 spans 17 residues. Trimming cost V 1 base and J 0 bases, with 13 bases left between them. For the CDR3, the DNA is TGTGCCAGCAGCTTAGAAGGGGCAACTGCCTCCTACAATGAGCAGTTCTTC. Amino acids: CASSLEGATASYNEQFF.

Comments on this clonotype: This beta chain was picked up by a library intended for alpha chains and is off target, so its count carries little meaning. The chain recombines TRBV7-2 with TRBJ2-1; 12 bases match TRBD2. Germline lookup yields CDR1 SGHTA and CDR2 FQGNSA. This CDR3 spans 18 amino acids. Trimming took 3 bases from V and 5 from J; bases not matched to a gene: 11. CDR3 sequence (DNA): TGTGCCAGCAGCTTCATGCGACTAGCGGGGGAAACTAACAATGAGCAGTTCTTC. This gives the protein CASSFMRLAGETNNEQFF.

As concerns this clonotype: At one end the junction does not follow the germline gene, possibly because of a read error. This beta chain appears as a stray read in a library generated for alpha chains; its size is not informative. The V and J genes are TRBV4-1 and TRBJ1-6; D may be TRBD1 (5 bases). The CDR3 extends over 12 amino acids. Looked up from germline, CDR1 is MGHRA and CDR2 is YSYEKL. The CDR3 bases are TGCGCCAGCAGTCAAGGGTGGGGGACCCTCCACTTT. It codes for CASSQGWGTLHF.

As to this clonotype: The library was designed around alpha chains, so this beta chain is a stray read whose abundance carries little weight. This chain joins TRBV6-5 and TRBJ1-2, with 9 nucleotides matching TRBD1. This CDR3 has 13 residues. V shed 1 base, J shed 13 bases, and the junction held 7 bases outside the gene matches. The germline CDR1 and CDR2 sequences are MNHEY and SVGAGI. The CDR3 here is CASSYLDRGSSTF. Written as DNA, the CDR3 is TGTGCCAGCAGTTACTTGGACAGGGGTTCGAGCACCTTC.

As concerns this clonotype: Being off target in a library aimed at alpha chains, this beta chain has a size of little meaning. The chain recombines TRBV20-1 with TRBJ1-1; unclear D gene. The germline V gene has CDR1 DFQATT and CDR2 SNEGSKA (reference sequence). This CDR3 has 14 residues. Trimming stripped 0 bases from V and 7 bases from J, with 15 bases between. The CDR3 nucleotides are TGCAGTGCTAGAGATCTTTCGGTTAGTTATGAAGCTTTCTTT. It yields the protein CSARDLSVSYEAFF.

Turning to this clonotype: Little can be read into the size of this beta chain, an off-target read in a library designed for alpha chains. CDR3 sequence: CASSKSCNEKLFF. The DNA of the CDR3 is TGTGCCAGCAGCAAATCGTGTAATGAAAAACTGTTTTTT. The gene calls are TRBV21-1 and TRBJ1-4. TRBV21-1 is a pseudogene segment. The CDR3 length is 13 residues.

As to this clonotype: Little can be read into the size of this beta chain, an off-target read in a library designed for alpha chains. CDR3 bases: TGTGCCAGCAGCTTAACATGGAACACTGAAGCTTTCTTT. Protein sequence: CASSLTWNTEAFF. V gene TRBV7-2 combines with J gene TRBJ1-1; the D is unclear. Trimming removed 2 bases from V and 1 base from J, with 5 bases in between. Germline CDR1 SGHTA, CDR2 FQGNSA. The CDR3 spans 13 residues.

This clonotype occurred a few times. This beta chain is a stray sequence in a library constructed for alpha chains; its clone size is not meaningful. This sequence joins TRBV12-3 or TRBV12-4 and TRBJ2-1, with no clear D. V shed 1 base and J shed 4 bases, with 5 bases lying between them. The CDR3 is 13 amino acids. The CDR3 DNA follows: TGTGCCAGCAGTTTAGTCGGGTACAATGAGCAGTTCTTC. Protein product: CASSLVGYNEQFF.

In this sample, this clonotype turned up once. As an off-target read in a library built for alpha chains, this beta chain has a frequency of little significance. The chain combines TRBV5-4 with TRBJ2-5; 7 bases map to TRBD1. The CDR3 is 16 residues long. Germline CDR1 and CDR2: SGHNT and YYREEE (reference sequence). The ends lost 4 bases at V and 0 bases at J; junction bases unmatched: 9. The CDR3 loop reads CASSTTGRYDQETQYF. The CDR3 coding sequence is TGTGCCAGCAGCACGACAGGGCGCTACGACCAAGAGACCCAGTACTTC.

On this clonotype: This beta chain is a stray read from a library made for alpha chains; its abundance is not meaningful. The V gene is TRBV6-5, the J gene TRBJ2-5; maybe TRBD2 (6 bases). Germline CDR1 and CDR2: MNHEY and SVGAGI. Trimming stripped 6 bases from V and 3 bases from J, with 11 bases between. The CDR3 length is 13 residues. This chain's CDR3 is CASRVWGEETQYF. The CDR3, as DNA: TGTGCCAGCAGAGTTTGGGGGGAAGAGACCCAGTACTTC.

About this clonotype: For a library built for alpha chains, this beta chain is a stray read; little rests on its size. The V gene is TRBV19, the J gene TRBJ2-3; the match to TRBD1 covers 8 bases. V was clipped by 8 bases and J by 2 bases; unmatched bases: 6. The CDR3 loop spans 14 amino acids. Germline V gene lookup returns CDR1 LNHDA and CDR2 SQIVND (reference sequence). The CDR3 sequence: CASRGQGLTDTQYF. CDR3 DNA: TGTGCCAGTCGTGGACAGGGCCTCACAGATACGCAGTATTTT.